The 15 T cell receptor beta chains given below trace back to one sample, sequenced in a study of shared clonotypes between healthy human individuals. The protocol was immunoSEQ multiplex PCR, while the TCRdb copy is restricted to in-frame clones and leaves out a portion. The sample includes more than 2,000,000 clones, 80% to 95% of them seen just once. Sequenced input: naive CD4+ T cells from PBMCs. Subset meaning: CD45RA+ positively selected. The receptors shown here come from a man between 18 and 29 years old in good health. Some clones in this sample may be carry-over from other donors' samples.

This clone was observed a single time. In DNA form, the CDR3 reads TGTGCCAGCAGTGAACTGGTGGCAGCCAATGAGCAGTTCTTC. Amino acids: CASSELVAANEQFF. The chain uses TRBV2 and TRBJ2-1; D remains ambiguous. Germline CDR1 and CDR2: SNHLY and FYNNEI. V was trimmed by 2 bases and J by 6 bases, leaving 11 bases between them. This CDR3 spans 14 amino acids.

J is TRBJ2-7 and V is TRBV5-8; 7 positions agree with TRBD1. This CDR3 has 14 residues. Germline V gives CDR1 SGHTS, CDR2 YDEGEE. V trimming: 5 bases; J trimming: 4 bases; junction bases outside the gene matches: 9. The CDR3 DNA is TGTGCCAGCAGACGGGGAACAGGGGAGTACGAGCAGTACTTC. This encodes CASRRGTGEYEQYF.

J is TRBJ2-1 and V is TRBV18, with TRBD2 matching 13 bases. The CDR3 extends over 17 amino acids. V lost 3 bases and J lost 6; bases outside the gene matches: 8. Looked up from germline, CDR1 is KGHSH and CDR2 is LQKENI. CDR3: CASSPGLAGVLANEQFF. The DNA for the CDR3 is TGTGCCAGCTCACCCGGACTAGCGGGAGTTCTGGCCAATGAGCAGTTCTTC.

The CDR3 coding sequence is TGTGCCAGCAGTGATTCGTACCAGAGCAATCAGCCCCAGCATTTT. Protein: CASSDSYQSNQPQHF. The chain joins TRBV6-1 to TRBJ1-5, with D hard to call. This CDR3 contains 15 residues. With 3 bases removed from V and 1 base from J, the gap between germline ends came to 10 bases. The germline V gene encodes CDR1 MNHNS and CDR2 SASEGT.

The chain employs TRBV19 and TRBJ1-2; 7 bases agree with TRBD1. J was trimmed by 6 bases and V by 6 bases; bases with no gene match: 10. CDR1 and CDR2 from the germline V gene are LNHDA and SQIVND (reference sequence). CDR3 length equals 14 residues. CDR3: CASSRQGKENGYTF. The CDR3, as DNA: TGTGCCAGTAGCCGACAGGGAAAGGAGAATGGCTACACCTTC.

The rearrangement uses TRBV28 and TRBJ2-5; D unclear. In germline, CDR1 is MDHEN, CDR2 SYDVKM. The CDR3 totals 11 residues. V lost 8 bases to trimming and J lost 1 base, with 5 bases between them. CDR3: CASGSQETQYF. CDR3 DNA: TGTGCCAGCGGGTCCCAAGAGACCCAGTACTTC.

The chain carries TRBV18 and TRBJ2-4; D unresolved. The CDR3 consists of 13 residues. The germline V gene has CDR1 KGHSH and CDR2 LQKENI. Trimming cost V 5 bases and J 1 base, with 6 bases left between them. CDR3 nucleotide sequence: TGTGCCAGCTCAGAATCGGCCAAAAACATTCAGTACTTC. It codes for CASSESAKNIQYF.

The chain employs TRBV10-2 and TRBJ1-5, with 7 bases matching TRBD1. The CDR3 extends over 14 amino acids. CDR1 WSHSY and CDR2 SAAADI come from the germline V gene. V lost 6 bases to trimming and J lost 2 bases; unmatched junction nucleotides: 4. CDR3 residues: CASRDTGGNQPQHF. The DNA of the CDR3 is TGCGCCAGCAGGGATACAGGGGGCAATCAGCCCCAGCATTTT.

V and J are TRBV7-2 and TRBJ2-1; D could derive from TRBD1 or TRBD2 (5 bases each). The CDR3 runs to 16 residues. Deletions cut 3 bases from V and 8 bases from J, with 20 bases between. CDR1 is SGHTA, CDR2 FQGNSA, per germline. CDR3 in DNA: TGTGCCAGCAGCTTTAACCGGGACCCGGGCATCGATGAGCAGTTCTTC. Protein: CASSFNRDPGIDEQFF.

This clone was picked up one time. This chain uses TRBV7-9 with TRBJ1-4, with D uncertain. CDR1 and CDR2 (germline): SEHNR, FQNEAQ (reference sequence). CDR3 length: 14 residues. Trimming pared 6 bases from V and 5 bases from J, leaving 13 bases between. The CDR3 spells CASSQINRNEKLFF. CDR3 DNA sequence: TGTGCCAGCAGTCAAATAAACCGGAATGAAAAACTGTTTTTT.

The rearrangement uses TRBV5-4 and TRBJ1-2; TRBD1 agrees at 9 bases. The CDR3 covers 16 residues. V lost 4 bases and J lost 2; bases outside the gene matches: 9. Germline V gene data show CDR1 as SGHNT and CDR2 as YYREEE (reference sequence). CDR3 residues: CASSMWTGAGNYGYTF. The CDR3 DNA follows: TGTGCCAGCAGCATGTGGACAGGGGCTGGGAACTATGGCTACACCTTC.

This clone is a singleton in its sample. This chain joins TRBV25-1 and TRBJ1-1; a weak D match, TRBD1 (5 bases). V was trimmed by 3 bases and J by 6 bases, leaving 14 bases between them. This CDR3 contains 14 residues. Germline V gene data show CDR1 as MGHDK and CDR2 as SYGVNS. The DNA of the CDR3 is TGTGCCAGCAGTGAGGGGGGGGGTGTGGCTGAAGCTTTCTTT. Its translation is CASSEGGGVAEAFF.

CDR3 region: CATTITSYNEQFF. In nucleotides, the CDR3 is TGTGCCACCACCATTACTTCCTACAATGAGCAGTTCTTC. J is TRBJ2-1 and V is TRBV7-9, with D hard to call. V gave up 10 bases and J gave up 1 base, with 11 bases separating them. The germline V gene encodes CDR1 SEHNR and CDR2 FQNEAQ (reference sequence). This CDR3 has 13 residues.

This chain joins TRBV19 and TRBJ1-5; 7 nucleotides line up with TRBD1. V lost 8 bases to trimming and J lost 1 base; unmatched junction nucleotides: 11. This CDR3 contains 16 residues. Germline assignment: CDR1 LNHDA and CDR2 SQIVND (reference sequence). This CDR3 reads CASGTPVDRSNQPQHF. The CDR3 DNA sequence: TGTGCCAGTGGGACTCCAGTGGACAGGAGCAATCAGCCCCAGCATTTT.

The chain's CDR3 is CASSLTLAGNEQFF. In DNA, the CDR3 is TGTGCCAGCAGCTTAACTCTAGCGGGAAATGAGCAGTTCTTC. This sequence joins TRBV7-8 and TRBJ2-1; TRBD2 matches at 9 bases. J lost 7 bases, V lost 2 bases, and 3 bases had no gene match. From germline, CDR1 is SGHVS and CDR2 FQNEAQ. The CDR3 contains 14 residues.